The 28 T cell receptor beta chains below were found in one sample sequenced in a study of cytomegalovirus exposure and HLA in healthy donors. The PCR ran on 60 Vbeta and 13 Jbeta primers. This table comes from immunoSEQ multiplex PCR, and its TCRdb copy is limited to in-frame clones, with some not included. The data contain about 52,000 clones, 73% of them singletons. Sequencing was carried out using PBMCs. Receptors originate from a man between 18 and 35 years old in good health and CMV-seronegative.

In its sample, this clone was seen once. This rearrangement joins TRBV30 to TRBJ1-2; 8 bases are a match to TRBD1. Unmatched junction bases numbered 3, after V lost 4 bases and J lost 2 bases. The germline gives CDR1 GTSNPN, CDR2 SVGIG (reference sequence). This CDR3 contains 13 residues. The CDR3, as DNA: TGTGCCTGGACCCGACAGGGGAACTATGGCTACACCTTC. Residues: CAWTRQGNYGYTF.

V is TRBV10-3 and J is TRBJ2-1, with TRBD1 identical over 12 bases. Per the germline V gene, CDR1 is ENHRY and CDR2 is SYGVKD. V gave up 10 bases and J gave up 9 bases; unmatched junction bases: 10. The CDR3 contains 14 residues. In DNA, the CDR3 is TGTGCCACCCACGGGACAGGGGGCTTGGGTGAGCAGTTCTTC. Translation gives CATHGTGGLGEQFF.

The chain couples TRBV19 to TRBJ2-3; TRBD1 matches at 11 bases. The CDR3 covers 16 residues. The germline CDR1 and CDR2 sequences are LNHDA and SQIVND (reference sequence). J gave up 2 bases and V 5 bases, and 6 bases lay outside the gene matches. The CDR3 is CASSPRDRGFTDTQYF. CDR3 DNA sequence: TGTGCCAGTAGTCCGCGGGACAGGGGGTTCACAGATACGCAGTATTTT.

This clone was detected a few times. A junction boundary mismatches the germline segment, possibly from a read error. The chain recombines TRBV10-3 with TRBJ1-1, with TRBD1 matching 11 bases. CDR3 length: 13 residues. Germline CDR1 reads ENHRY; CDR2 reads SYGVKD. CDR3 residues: CAISDLGQGEIYF. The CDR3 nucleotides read TGTGCCATCAGTGACTTGGGACAGGGGGAAATCTACTTT.

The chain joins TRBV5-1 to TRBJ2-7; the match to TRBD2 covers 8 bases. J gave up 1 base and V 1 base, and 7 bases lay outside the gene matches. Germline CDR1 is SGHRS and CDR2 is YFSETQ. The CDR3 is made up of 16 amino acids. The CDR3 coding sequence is TGCGCCAGCAGCTTGCGGGGGGGCTCCCTTTCCTACGAGCAGTACTTC. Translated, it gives CASSLRGGSLSYEQYF.

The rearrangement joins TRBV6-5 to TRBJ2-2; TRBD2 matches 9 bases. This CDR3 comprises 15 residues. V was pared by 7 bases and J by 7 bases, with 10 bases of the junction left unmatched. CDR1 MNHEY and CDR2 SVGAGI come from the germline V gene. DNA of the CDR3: TGTGCCAGCACTCTAGCGGGAATAAGAGGCGGGGAGCTGTTTTTT. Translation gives CASTLAGIRGGELFF.

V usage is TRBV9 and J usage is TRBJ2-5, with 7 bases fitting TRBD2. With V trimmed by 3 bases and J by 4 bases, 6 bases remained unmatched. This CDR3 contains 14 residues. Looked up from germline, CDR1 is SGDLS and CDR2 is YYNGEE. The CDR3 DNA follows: TGTGCCAGCAGCGGGGCGGGAGAGGGAGAGACCCAGTACTTC. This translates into CASSGAGEGETQYF.

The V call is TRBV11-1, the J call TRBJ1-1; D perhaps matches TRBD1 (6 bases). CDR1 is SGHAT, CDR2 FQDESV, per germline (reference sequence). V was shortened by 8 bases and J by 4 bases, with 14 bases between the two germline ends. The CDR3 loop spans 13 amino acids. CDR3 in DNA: TGTGCCAGCGGGCAGGGGAGCGTCACTGAAGCTTTCTTT. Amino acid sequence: CASGQGSVTEAFF.

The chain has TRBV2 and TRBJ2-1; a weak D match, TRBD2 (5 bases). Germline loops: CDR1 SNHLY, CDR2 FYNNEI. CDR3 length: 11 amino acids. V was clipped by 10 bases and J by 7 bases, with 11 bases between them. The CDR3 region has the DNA TGTGCCACTGCTAGCCGAAATGAGCAGTTCTTC. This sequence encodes CATASRNEQFF.

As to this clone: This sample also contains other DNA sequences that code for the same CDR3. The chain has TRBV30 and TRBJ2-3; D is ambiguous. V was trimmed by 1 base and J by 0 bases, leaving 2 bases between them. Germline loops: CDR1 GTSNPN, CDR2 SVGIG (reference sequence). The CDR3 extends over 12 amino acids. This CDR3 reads CAWSASTDTQYF. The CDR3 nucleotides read TGTGCCTGGAGTGCAAGCACAGATACGCAGTATTTT.

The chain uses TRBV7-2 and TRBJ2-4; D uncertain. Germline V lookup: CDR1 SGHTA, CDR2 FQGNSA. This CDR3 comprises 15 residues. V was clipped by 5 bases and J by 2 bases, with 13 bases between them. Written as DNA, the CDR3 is TGTGCCAGCAGCCCCGCCGAGGTTTCCAAAAACATTCAGTACTTC. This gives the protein CASSPAEVSKNIQYF.

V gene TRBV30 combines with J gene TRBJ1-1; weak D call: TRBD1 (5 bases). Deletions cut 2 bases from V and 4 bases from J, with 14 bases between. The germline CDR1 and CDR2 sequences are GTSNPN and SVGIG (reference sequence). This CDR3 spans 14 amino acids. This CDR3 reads CAWSSRGRGTEAFF. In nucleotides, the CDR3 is TGTGCCTGGAGTTCTAGGGGAAGGGGCACTGAAGCTTTCTTT.

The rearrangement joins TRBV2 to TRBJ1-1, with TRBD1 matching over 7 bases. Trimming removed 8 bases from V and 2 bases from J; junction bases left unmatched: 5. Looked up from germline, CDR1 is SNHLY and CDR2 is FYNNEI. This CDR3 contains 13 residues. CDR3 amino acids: CASRRTGNTEAFF. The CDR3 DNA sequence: TGTGCCAGCCGGCGGACAGGAAACACTGAAGCTTTCTTT.

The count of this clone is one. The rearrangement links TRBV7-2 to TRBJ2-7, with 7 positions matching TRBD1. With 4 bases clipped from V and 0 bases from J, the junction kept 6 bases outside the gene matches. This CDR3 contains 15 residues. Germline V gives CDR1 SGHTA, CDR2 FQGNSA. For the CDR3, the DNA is TGTGCCAGCAGCTCGGACAGGAGCCCCTCCTACGAGCAGTACTTC. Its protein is CASSSDRSPSYEQYF.

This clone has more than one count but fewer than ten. The CDR3 sequence is CSVDQGVQGGGYTF. The CDR3 DNA reads TGCAGCGTTGATCAAGGGGTCCAGGGAGGCGGCTACACCTTC. V usage is TRBV29-1 and J usage is TRBJ1-2; D possibly corresponds to TRBD1 (5 bases). There are 14 residues in the CDR3. The V end was cut by 3 bases, the J end by 8 bases, with 19 bases between. Germline CDR1 reads SQVTM; CDR2 reads ANQGSEA.

CDR3 nucleotides: TGTGCCAGCAGCCCTGAGGGAGGTAGCAATCAGCCCCAGCATTTT. Translation gives CASSPEGGSNQPQHF. This chain joins TRBV7-2 and TRBJ1-5; D gene unclear. The V and J ends lost 5 bases and 0 bases respectively, with 11 bases between them. Germline CDR1 is SGHTA and CDR2 is FQGNSA. The CDR3 runs 15 residues.

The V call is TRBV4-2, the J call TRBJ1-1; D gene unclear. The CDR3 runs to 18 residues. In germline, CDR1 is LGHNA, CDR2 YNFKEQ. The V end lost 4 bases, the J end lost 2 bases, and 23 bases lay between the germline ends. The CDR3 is CASSPRGEGTLVNTEAFF. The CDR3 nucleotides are TGTGCCAGCAGCCCCCGGGGTGAGGGAACGCTGGTAAACACTGAAGCTTTCTTT.

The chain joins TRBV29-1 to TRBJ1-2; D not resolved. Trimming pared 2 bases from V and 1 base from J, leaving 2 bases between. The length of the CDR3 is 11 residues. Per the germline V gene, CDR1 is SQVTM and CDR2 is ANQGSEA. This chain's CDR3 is CSVELNYGYTF. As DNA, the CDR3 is TGCAGCGTTGAACTTAACTATGGCTACACCTTC.

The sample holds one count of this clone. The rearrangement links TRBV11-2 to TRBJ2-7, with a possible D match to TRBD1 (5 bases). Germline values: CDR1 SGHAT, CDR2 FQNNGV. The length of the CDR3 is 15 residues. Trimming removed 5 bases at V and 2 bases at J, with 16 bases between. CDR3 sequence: CASSPTRQPPYEQYF. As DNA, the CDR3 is TGTGCCAGCAGCCCTACCCGACAGCCCCCCTACGAGCAGTACTTC.

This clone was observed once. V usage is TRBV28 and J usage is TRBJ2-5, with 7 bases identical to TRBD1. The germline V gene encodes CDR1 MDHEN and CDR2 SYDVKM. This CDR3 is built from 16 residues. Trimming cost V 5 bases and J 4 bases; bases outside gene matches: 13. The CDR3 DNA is TGTGCCAGCAGTCCCCTTGAGGGGGCTTCTGGAGAGACCCAGTACTTC. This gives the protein CASSPLEGASGETQYF.

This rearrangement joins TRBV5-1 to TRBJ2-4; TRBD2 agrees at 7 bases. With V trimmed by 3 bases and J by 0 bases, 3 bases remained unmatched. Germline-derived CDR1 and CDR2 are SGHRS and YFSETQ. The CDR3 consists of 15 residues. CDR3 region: CASSWGGGAKNIQYF. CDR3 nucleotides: TGCGCCAGCAGCTGGGGCGGGGGAGCCAAAAACATTCAGTACTTC.

The CDR3 coding sequence is TGTGCCAGCAGGCAGGGGAACTCCTACGAGCAGTACTTC. Its protein is CASRQGNSYEQYF. V and J are TRBV6-5 and TRBJ2-7, with a weak D call TRBD1 (6 bases). Germline CDR1 is MNHEY and CDR2 is SVGAGI. CDR3 length: 13 residues. Deletions cut 6 bases from V and 0 bases from J, with 9 bases between.

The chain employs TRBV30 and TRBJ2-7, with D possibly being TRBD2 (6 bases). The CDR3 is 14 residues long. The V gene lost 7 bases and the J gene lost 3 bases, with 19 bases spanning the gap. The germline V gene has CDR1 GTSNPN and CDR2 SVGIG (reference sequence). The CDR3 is CAFNPPGLNYEQYF. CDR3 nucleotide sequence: TGTGCCTTCAACCCACCGGGACTGAACTACGAGCAGTACTTC.

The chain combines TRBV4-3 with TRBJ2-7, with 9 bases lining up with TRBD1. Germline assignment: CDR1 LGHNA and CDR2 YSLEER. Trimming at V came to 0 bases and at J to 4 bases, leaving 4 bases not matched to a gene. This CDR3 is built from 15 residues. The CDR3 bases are TGCGCCAGCAGCCAAGAGCCGACAGGGGGTTACGAGCAGTACTTC. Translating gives CASSQEPTGGYEQYF.

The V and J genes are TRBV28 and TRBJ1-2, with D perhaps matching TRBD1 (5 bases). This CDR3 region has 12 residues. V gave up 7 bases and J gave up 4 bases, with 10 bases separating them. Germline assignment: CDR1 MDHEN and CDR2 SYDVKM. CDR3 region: CASMDKTYGYTF. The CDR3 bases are TGTGCCAGCATGGACAAGACCTATGGCTACACCTTC.

The CDR3 loop reads CAWSTGYDTEAFF. In DNA form, the CDR3 reads TGTGCCTGGAGTACGGGTTACGACACTGAAGCTTTCTTT. The chain carries TRBV30 and TRBJ1-1; the D is unclear. Trimming left V 2 bases short and J 3 bases short, with 10 bases between. The CDR3 is 13 residues long. Germline-derived CDR1 and CDR2 are GTSNPN and SVGIG (reference sequence).

The CDR3 protein is CASLREGTDTQYF. The CDR3 region has the DNA TGTGCCAGCCTGCGGGAGGGAACAGATACGCAGTATTTT. The V call is TRBV6-4, the J call TRBJ2-3; TRBD2 agrees at 9 bases. The ends lost 8 bases at V and 3 bases at J; junction bases unmatched: 3. The CDR3 extends over 13 amino acids. The germline V gene has CDR1 MRHNA and CDR2 SNTAGT.

This CDR3 is CASSQKRQALDYGYTF. CDR3 nucleotides: TGCGCCAGCAGCCAAAAAAGACAGGCGTTAGACTATGGCTACACCTTC. This chain connects TRBV4-1 to TRBJ1-2; TRBD1 is a possible D gene (6 bases). The CDR3 covers 16 residues. Looked up from germline, CDR1 is MGHRA and CDR2 is YSYEKL. The V end was cut by 2 bases, the J end by 3 bases, with 16 bases between.